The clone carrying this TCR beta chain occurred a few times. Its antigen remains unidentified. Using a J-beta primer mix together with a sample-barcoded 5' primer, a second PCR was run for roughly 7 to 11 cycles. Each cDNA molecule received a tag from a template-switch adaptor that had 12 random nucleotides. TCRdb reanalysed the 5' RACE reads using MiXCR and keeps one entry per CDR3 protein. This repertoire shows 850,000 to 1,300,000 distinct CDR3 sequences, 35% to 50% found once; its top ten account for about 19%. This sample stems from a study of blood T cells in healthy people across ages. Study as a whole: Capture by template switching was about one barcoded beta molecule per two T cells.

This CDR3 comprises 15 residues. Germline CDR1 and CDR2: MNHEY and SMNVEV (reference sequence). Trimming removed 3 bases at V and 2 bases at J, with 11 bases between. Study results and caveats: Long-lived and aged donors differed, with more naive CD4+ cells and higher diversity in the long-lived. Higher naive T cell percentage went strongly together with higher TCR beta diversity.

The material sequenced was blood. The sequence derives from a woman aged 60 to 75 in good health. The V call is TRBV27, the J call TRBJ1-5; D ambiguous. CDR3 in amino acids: CASSLDANGNQPQHF. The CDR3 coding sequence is TGTGCCAGCAGTTTGGACGCTAATGGCAATCAGCCCCAGCATTTT.